Each of the 28 T cell receptor beta chains below was sequenced from the same sample in a study of blood T cell repertoires in COVID-19. The table came from immunoSEQ multiplex PCR; TCRdb's copy has only in-frame clones and leaves some out. In the table there are roughly 130,000 clones, around 79% of which are singletons. The sequencing input was peripheral blood. Receptors were obtained from a woman aged 70-85 years with COVID-19, enrolled during active disease.

The V gene is TRBV10-3, the J gene TRBJ2-1; tentative D call: TRBD1 (6 bases). CDR1 is ENHRY, CDR2 SYGVKD, per germline. V was trimmed by 6 bases and J by 5 bases, leaving 20 bases between them. This CDR3 region has 16 residues. The CDR3 region is CAISNQYRVMDNEQFF. DNA for the CDR3: TGTGCCATCAGCAACCAATACAGGGTAATGGACAATGAGCAGTTCTTC.

V gene TRBV2 combines with J gene TRBJ1-1; TRBD1 is a possible D gene (5 bases). Per the germline V gene, CDR1 is SNHLY and CDR2 is FYNNEI. The germline V and J ends were trimmed by 2 bases and 4 bases, with 20 bases remaining between them. The CDR3 covers 17 residues. The CDR3 DNA is TGTGCCAGCAGTGAAAACCCCGCGGGGGTCGGGGGCACTGAAGCTTTCTTT. Translation: CASSENPAGVGGTEAFF.

The chain has TRBV21-1 and TRBJ1-3. TRBV21-1 is recorded as a pseudogene. This CDR3 comprises 14 residues. CDR3 sequence (DNA): TGTGCCAGCAGCACCCGGAGCGTCGGAAACACCATATATTTT. Protein product: CASSTRSVGNTIYF.

This clone was observed once. V usage is TRBV7-2 and J usage is TRBJ2-3; 8 bases match TRBD2. V gave up 4 bases and J gave up 14 bases; unmatched junction bases: 8. Germline lookup yields CDR1 SGHTA and CDR2 FQGNSA. The CDR3 sequence is 12 residues long. This CDR3 is CASSSLAGTWYF. The CDR3 nucleotides read TGTGCCAGCAGCTCGTTAGCGGGAACGTGGTATTTT.

This clone was seen ten or more times. V usage is TRBV7-8 and J usage is TRBJ1-5, with 9 bases aligning to TRBD1. This CDR3 comprises 17 residues. The trim removed 5 bases at V and 7 bases at J, leaving 15 bases unmatched. From germline, CDR1 is SGHVS and CDR2 FQNEAQ. The CDR3 protein is CASSPPLRTGVRQPQHF. The CDR3 coding sequence is TGTGCCAGCAGCCCCCCTTTGAGGACAGGGGTCCGGCAGCCCCAGCATTTT.

The chain carries TRBV7-6 and TRBJ2-2, with TRBD2 matching over 14 bases. Looked up from germline, CDR1 is SGHVS and CDR2 is FNYEAQ. The V segment lost 1 base and the J segment 0 bases; nucleotides outside the gene matches: 4. The CDR3 runs to 19 residues. For the CDR3, the DNA is TGTGCCAGCAGCTTAGAGGGACTAGCGGGGGCTGCGAACACCGGGGAGCTGTTTTTT. This codes for CASSLEGLAGAANTGELFF.

The V gene is TRBV6-5, the J gene TRBJ1-2; 7 positions agree with TRBD1. Trimming at V came to 6 bases and at J to 5 bases, leaving 6 bases not matched to a gene. Germline V gene data show CDR1 as MNHEY and CDR2 as SVGAGI. The CDR3 totals 13 residues. As DNA, the CDR3 is TGTGCCAGCAGCACGACAGGGTCGTATGGCTACACCTTC. It yields the protein CASSTTGSYGYTF.

This clone was observed a few times. The V gene is TRBV5-1, the J gene TRBJ1-2, with TRBD1 as a possible D gene (5 bases). Per the germline V gene, CDR1 is SGHRS and CDR2 is YFSETQ. With 2 bases removed from V and 4 bases from J, the gap between germline ends came to 9 bases. There are 13 residues in the CDR3. CDR3 in amino acids: CASSLGATYGYTF. CDR3 coding DNA: TGCGCCAGCAGCTTAGGGGCAACCTATGGCTACACCTTC.

This clone has a handful of counts. The genes are TRBV28 and TRBJ1-2; 10 nucleotides agree with TRBD1. Germline values: CDR1 MDHEN, CDR2 SYDVKM. CDR3 length equals 13 residues. Unmatched junction bases numbered 7, after V lost 10 bases and J lost 5 bases. The CDR3 coding sequence is TGTGCCACCCCCGGGACAGGGGAATATGGCTACACCTTC. It yields the protein CATPGTGEYGYTF.

This clone came up a few times. The rearrangement joins TRBV5-5 to TRBJ2-7, with D perhaps matching TRBD1 (5 bases). The CDR3 totals 13 residues. Trimming removed 0 bases from V and 4 bases from J, with 8 bases in between. From germline, CDR1 is SGHKS and CDR2 YYEKEE (reference sequence). CDR3 sequence: CASSLGQQYEQYF. The DNA for the CDR3 is TGTGCCAGCAGCTTGGGACAGCAATACGAGCAGTACTTC. The full variable domain, with the rest looked up from reference TRBV5-5 and TRBJ2-7, is DAGVTQSPTHLIKTRGQQVTLRCSPISGHKSVSWYQQVLGQGPQFIFQYYEKEERGRGNFPDRFSARQFPNYSSELNVNALLLGDSALYLCASSLGQQYEQYFGPGTRLTVT.

This clone was seen ten or more times. The V call is TRBV7-9, the J call TRBJ1-5; 8 bases fit TRBD1. CDR3 length: 19 residues. CDR1 and CDR2 from the germline V gene are SEHNR and FQNEAQ (reference sequence). The V segment lost 5 bases and the J segment 0 bases; nucleotides outside the gene matches: 15. The CDR3 protein is CASSASLGQGFGSNQPQHF. In DNA, the CDR3 is TGTGCCAGCAGCGCATCCTTAGGACAGGGATTTGGTAGCAATCAGCCCCAGCATTTT. Using reference TRBV7-9 and TRBJ1-5 for the parts outside the CDR3, the full variable domain is DTGVSQNPRHKITKRGQNVTFRCDPISEHNRLYWYRQTLGQGPEFLTYFQNEAQLEKSRLLSDRFSAERPKGSFSTLEIQRTEQGDSAMYLCASSASLGQGFGSNQPQHFGDGTRLSIL.

The V gene is TRBV30, the J gene TRBJ2-3, with 7 bases matching TRBD1. CDR1 is GTSNPN and CDR2 is SVGIG in the germline V gene (reference sequence). V shed 5 bases, J shed 1 base, and the junction held 3 bases outside the gene matches. The CDR3 covers 13 residues. CDR3 protein: CAWSGQRTDTQYF. CDR3 sequence (DNA): TGTGCCTGGTCGGGACAGCGCACAGATACGCAGTATTTT.

This rearrangement joins TRBV28 to TRBJ2-1; 7 bases match TRBD1. The CDR3 loop spans 16 amino acids. The trim removed 1 base at V and 5 bases at J, leaving 8 bases unmatched. CDR1 and CDR2 (germline): MDHEN, SYDVKM. In DNA form, the CDR3 reads TGTGCCAGCAGTTTATTCCCTCCGGACAGGAACAATGAGCAGTTCTTC. Translation gives CASSLFPPDRNNEQFF.

The V and J genes are TRBV30 and TRBJ1-2, with D tentatively TRBD1 (5 bases). The ends were cut back, 3 bases at V and 4 bases at J, with 12 bases in the middle. Germline-derived CDR1 and CDR2 are GTSNPN and SVGIG (reference sequence). This CDR3 spans 13 amino acids. The CDR3 protein is CAWSPGGGYGYTF. CDR3 DNA sequence: TGTGCCTGGAGCCCCGGGGGGGGCTATGGCTACACCTTC.

The genes are TRBV11-2 and TRBJ1-1, with D hard to call. Germline CDR1 is SGHAT and CDR2 is FQNNGV. V dropped 0 bases and J dropped 11 bases, with 10 bases sitting between them. CDR3 length: 12 amino acids. The CDR3, as DNA: TGTGCCAGCAGCTTAGACCCACGGTCGGCTTTCTTT. Amino acids: CASSLDPRSAFF.

The V and J genes are TRBV6-5 and TRBJ1-6; D not resolved. Trimming shortened V by 11 bases and J by 0 bases, and 8 bases separated the two germline ends. There are 13 residues in the CDR3. CDR1 and CDR2 from the germline V gene are MNHEY and SVGAGI. The CDR3 spells CAGTFSYNSPLHF. CDR3 bases: TGTGCCGGCACTTTCTCCTATAATTCACCCCTCCACTTT.

J is TRBJ1-2 and V is TRBV7-3, with TRBD1 identical over 8 bases. The germline V gene has CDR1 SGHTA and CDR2 FQGTGA. The CDR3 has 14 amino acids. Trimming took 5 bases from V and 11 from J; bases not matched to a gene: 13. The DNA of the CDR3 is TGTGCCAGCAGCAGAACCAGGACAGGGCGAGTTTACACCTTC. It translates to CASSRTRTGRVYTF.

This clone was seen a few times. The chain employs TRBV4-2 and TRBJ1-6, with D perhaps matching TRBD1 (5 bases). V lost 0 bases and J lost 8, with 17 bases in between. CDR3 length: 17 residues. The V gene's germline CDR1 is LGHNA and CDR2 YNFKEQ. The chain's CDR3 is CASSQEGLDNLYSPLHF. In DNA form, the CDR3 reads TGTGCCAGCAGCCAAGAGGGACTAGACAACCTGTATTCACCCCTCCACTTT.

The V gene is TRBV2, the J gene TRBJ1-3; 9 bases are a match to TRBD1. The CDR3 has 16 amino acids. Trimming cost V 5 bases and J 4 bases; bases outside gene matches: 9. The V gene's germline CDR1 is SNHLY and CDR2 FYNNEI. Here the CDR3 DNA reads TGTGCCAGCAGTCTGGACAGGGGAGTGACCGGAAACACCATATATTTT. It translates to CASSLDRGVTGNTIYF.

By share, this clone counts as medium-sized (0.01 to 0.1%). V gene TRBV7-9 combines with J gene TRBJ2-1, with D possibly matching TRBD2 (6 bases). The V gene lost 1 base and the J gene lost 8 bases, with 18 bases spanning the gap. Germline V gene lookup returns CDR1 SEHNR and CDR2 FQNEAQ (reference sequence). The CDR3 is 16 residues long. For the CDR3, the DNA is TGTGCCAGCAGCTTAGTTGGAGTCGGGGGTTCGGATGAGCAGTTCTTC. Encoded protein: CASSLVGVGGSDEQFF.

V and J are TRBV6-2 or TRBV6-3 and TRBJ2-1, with D tentatively TRBD1 (5 bases). The V gene lost 2 bases and the J gene lost 5 bases, with 13 bases spanning the gap. The CDR3 is 15 amino acids. CDR1 and CDR2 from the germline V gene are MNHEY and SVGEGT. The CDR3 nucleotides read TGTGCCAGCAGTTACGGGCAGGGTAGGCACAATGAGCAGTTCTTC. It translates to CASSYGQGRHNEQFF.

The J gene is TRBJ2-3, the V gene TRBV5-1, with D possibly matching TRBD2 (5 bases). Germline V gives CDR1 SGHRS, CDR2 YFSETQ. The V end was cut by 7 bases, the J end by 2 bases, with 17 bases between. CDR3 length: 15 amino acids. For the CDR3, the DNA is TGCGCCAGCCGCGAGGGTACCAAGGCCACAGATACGCAGTATTTT. The encoded protein is CASREGTKATDTQYF.

The rearrangement joins TRBV19 to TRBJ1-1; D possibly corresponds to TRBD1 (5 bases). This CDR3 spans 16 amino acids. Germline V lookup: CDR1 LNHDA, CDR2 SQIVND (reference sequence). V lost 3 bases, J lost 0 bases, and 14 bases lay in between. The CDR3: CASSMGGAAMNTEAFF. CDR3 coding DNA: TGTGCCAGTAGTATGGGAGGGGCTGCAATGAACACTGAAGCTTTCTTT. Variable domain in full (rest from reference TRBV19 and TRBJ1-1): DGGITQSPKYLFRKEGQNVTLSCEQNLNHDAMYWYRQDPGQGLRLIYYSQIVNDFQKGDIAEGYSVSREKKESFPLTVTSAQKNPTAFYLCASSMGGAAMNTEAFFGQGTRLTVV.

The chain joins TRBV7-9 to TRBJ1-2; 9 positions match TRBD1. This CDR3 contains 16 residues. After removal of 6 bases from V and 4 bases from J, the junction contained 12 bases not matched to a gene. Germline V gene sequence: CDR1 SEHNR, CDR2 FQNEAQ (reference sequence). The CDR3 loop reads CASSHSLTGGSYGYTF. Written as DNA, the CDR3 is TGTGCCAGCAGTCATTCCCTGACAGGGGGTAGCTATGGCTACACCTTC.

Here the CDR3 DNA reads TGTGCCAGTAGTTTCGGGGGAAGGAACACTGAAGCTTTCTTT. This encodes CASSFGGRNTEAFF. This chain joins TRBV19 and TRBJ1-1, with TRBD1 as a possible D gene (5 bases). Germline V gene data show CDR1 as LNHDA and CDR2 as SQIVND (reference sequence). Trimming stripped 5 bases from V and 1 base from J, with 11 bases between. The CDR3 sequence is 14 residues long.

The rearrangement joins TRBV19 to TRBJ1-5; 8 nucleotides line up with TRBD1. The CDR3 has 16 residues. Losses at the gene ends were 7 bases for V and 4 bases for J; bases not matched to a gene: 12. Germline lookup yields CDR1 LNHDA and CDR2 SQIVND (reference sequence). The CDR3 loop reads CASKGAGGTGNQPQHF. The CDR3 DNA follows: TGTGCCAGTAAGGGAGCAGGGGGCACCGGTAATCAGCCCCAGCATTTT.

V usage is TRBV7-2 and J usage is TRBJ2-1; D is perhaps TRBD1 (5 bases). Germline CDR1 reads SGHTA; CDR2 reads FQGNSA. V was trimmed by 5 bases and J by 5 bases, leaving 10 bases between them. The CDR3 is 13 residues long. CDR3 nucleotide sequence: TGTGCCAGCAGCCTGGACACCCACAATGAGCAGTTCTTC. Translating it yields CASSLDTHNEQFF.

J is TRBJ1-1 and V is TRBV7-3, with D hard to call. Germline CDR1 SGHTA, CDR2 FQGTGA. The CDR3 consists of 14 residues. V was clipped by 4 bases and J by 4 bases, with 13 bases between them. The CDR3 DNA reads as TGTGCCAGCAGCTCAGACTCCCTTAGCACTGAAGCTTTCTTT. Its protein product is CASSSDSLSTEAFF.